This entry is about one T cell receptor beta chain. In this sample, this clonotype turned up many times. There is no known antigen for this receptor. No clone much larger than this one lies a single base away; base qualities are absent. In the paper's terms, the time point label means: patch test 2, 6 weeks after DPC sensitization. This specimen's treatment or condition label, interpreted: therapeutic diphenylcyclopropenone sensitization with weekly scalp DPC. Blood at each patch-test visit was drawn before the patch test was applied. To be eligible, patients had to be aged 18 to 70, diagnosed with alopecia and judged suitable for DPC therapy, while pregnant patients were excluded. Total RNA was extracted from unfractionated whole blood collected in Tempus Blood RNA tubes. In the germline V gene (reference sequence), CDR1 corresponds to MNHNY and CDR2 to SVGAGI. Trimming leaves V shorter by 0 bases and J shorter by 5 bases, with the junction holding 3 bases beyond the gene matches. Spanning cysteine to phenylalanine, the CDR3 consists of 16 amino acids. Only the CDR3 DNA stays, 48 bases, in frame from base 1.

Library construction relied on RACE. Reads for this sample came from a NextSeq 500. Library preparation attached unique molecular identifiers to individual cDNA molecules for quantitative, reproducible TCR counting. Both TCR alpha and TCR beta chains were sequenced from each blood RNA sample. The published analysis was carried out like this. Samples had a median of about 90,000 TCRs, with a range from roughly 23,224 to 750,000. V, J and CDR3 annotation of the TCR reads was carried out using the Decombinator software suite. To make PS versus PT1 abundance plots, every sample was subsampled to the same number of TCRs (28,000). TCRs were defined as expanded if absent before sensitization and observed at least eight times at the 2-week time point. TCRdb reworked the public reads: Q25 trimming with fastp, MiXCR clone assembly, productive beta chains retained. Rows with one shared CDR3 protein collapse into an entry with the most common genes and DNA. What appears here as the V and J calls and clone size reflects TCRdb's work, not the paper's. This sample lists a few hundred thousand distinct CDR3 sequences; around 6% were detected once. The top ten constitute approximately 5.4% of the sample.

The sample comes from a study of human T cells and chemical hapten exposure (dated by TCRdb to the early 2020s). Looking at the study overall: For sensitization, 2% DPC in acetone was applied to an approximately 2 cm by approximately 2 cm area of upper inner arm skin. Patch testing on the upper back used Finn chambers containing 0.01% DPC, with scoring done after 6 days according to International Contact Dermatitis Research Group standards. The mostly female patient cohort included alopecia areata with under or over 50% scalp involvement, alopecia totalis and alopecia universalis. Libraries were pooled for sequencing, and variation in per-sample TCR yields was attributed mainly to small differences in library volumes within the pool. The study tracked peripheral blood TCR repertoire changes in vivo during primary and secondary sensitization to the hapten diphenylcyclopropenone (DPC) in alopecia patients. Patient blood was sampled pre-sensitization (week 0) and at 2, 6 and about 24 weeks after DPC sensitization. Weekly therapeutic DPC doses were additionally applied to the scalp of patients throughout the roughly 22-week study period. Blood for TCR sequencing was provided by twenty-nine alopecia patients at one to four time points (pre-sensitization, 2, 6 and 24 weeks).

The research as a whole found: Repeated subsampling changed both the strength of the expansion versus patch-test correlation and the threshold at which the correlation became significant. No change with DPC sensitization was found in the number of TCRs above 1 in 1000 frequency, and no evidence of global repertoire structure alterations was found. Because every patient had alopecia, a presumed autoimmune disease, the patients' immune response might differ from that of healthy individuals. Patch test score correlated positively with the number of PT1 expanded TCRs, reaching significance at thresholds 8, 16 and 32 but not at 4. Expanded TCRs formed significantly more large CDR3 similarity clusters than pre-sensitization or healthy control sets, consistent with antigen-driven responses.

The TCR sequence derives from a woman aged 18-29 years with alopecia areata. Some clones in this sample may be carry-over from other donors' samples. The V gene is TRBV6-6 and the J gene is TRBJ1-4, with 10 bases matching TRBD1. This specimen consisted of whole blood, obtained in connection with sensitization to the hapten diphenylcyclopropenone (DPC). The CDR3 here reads CASSYSPGQGNEKLFF. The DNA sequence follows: TGTGCCAGCAGTTACTCTCCGGGACAGGGGAATGAAAAACTGTTTTTT.